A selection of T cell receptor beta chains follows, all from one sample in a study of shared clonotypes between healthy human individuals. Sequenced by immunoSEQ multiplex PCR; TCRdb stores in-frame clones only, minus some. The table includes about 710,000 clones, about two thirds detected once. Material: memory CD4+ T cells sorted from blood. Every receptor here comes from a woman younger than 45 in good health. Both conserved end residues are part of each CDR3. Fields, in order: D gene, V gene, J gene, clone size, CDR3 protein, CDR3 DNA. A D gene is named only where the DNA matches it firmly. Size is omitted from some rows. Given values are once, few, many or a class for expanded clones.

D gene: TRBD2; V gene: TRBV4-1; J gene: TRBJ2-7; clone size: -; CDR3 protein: CASSLQRELNEQYF; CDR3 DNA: TGCGCCAGCAGCCTGCAGCGGGAGTTAAACGAGCAGTACTTC
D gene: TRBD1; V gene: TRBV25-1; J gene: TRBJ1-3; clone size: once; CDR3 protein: CASSATGGNTIYF; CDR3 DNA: TGTGCCAGCAGCGCGACAGGGGGAAACACCATATATTTT
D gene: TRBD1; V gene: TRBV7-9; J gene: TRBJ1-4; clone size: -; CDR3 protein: CASRLGQDNEKLFF; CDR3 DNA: TGTGCCAGCAGACTTGGACAGGATAATGAAAAACTGTTTTTT
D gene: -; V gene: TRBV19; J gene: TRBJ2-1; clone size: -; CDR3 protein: CASSFSSRGAYNEQFF; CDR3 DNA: TGTGCCAGTAGTTTCTCTTCCAGGGGGGCCTACAATGAGCAGTTCTTC
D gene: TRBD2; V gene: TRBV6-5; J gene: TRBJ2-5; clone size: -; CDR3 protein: CASELAGGQETQYF; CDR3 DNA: TGTGCCAGCGAACTAGCGGGAGGGCAAGAGACCCAGTACTTC
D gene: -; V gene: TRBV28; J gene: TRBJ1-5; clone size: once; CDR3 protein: CASSRDASQPQHF; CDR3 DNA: TGTGCCAGCAGTCGGGACGCCAGCCAGCCCCAGCATTTT
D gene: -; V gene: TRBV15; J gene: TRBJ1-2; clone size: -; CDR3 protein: CATSNGRFNYGYTF; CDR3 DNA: TGTGCCACCAGCAATGGCCGGTTTAACTATGGCTACACCTTC
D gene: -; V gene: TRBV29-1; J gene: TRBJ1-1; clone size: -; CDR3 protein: CSVGTVNTEAFF; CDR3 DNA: TGCAGCGTTGGGACAGTGAACACTGAAGCTTTCTTT
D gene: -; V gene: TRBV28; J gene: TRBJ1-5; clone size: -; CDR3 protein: CASTLDPPGRPQHF; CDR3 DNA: TGTGCCAGCACCCTGGACCCTCCAGGGCGGCCCCAGCATTTT
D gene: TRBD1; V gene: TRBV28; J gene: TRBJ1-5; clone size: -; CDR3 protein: CASSSLGQGTNQPQHF; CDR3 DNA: TGTGCCAGCAGTAGCCTGGGACAGGGGACCAATCAGCCCCAGCATTTT
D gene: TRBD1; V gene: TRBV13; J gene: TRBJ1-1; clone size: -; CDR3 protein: CASSLLRDRVF; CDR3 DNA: TGTGCCAGCAGCCTACTCCGGGACAGAGTTTTT
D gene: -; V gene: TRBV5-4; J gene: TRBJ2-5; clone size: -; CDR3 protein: CASSLAGVGETQYF; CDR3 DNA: TGTGCCAGCAGCTTGGCGGGAGTCGGGGAGACCCAGTACTTC
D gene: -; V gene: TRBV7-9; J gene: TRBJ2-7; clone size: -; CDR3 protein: CASTPVPTRRTYEQYF; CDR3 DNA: TGTGCCAGCACCCCCGTTCCGACCAGGCGGACCTACGAGCAGTACTTC
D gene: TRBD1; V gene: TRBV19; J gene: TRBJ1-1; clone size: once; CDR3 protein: CASSATGVNTEAFF; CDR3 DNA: TGTGCCAGTAGCGCGACAGGGGTTAACACTGAAGCTTTCTTT
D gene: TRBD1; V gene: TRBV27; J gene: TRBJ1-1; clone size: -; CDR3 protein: CASCRIFRGALNTEAFF; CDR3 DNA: TGTGCCAGCTGCCGAATTTTCAGGGGGGCCCTGAACACTGAAGCTTTCTTT
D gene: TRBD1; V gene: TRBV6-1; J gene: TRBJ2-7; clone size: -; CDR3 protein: CASRAGQGGSYEQYF; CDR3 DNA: TGTGCCAGCAGAGCAGGACAGGGCGGCTCCTACGAGCAGTACTTC
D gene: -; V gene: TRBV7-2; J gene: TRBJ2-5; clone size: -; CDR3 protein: CASSYQRGQETQYF; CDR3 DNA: TGTGCCAGCAGCTATCAACGGGGTCAAGAGACCCAGTACTTC
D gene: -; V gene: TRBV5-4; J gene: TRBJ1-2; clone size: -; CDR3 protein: CASSLDREYGYTF; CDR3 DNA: TGTGCCAGCAGCTTGGACAGGGAATATGGCTACACCTTC
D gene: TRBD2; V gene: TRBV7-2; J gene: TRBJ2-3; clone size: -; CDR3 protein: CASSLALAGTGLDTQYF; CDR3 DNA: TGTGCCAGCAGCTTAGCGCTAGCGGGTACTGGATTAGATACGCAGTATTTT
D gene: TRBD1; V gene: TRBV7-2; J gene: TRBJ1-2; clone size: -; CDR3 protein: CASSLFYRGVGGYTF; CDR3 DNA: TGTGCCAGCAGCTTATTTTACAGGGGGGTGGGTGGCTACACCTTC
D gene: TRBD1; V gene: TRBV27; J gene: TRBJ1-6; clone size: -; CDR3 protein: CASSLRGQRNSPLHF; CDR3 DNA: TGTGCCAGCAGTCTCCGGGGACAGCGTAATTCACCCCTCCACTTT
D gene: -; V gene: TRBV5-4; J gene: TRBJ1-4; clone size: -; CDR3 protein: CASSSGRNEKLFF; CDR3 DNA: TGTGCCAGCAGCTCGGGACGGAATGAAAAACTGTTTTTT
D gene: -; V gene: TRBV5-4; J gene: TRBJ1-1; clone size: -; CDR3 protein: CASSLASSNTEAFF; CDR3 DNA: TGTGCCAGCAGCTTGGCCTCGTCGAACACTGAAGCTTTCTTT
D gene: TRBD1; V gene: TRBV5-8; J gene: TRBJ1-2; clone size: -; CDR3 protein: CASMRTGIYYGYTF; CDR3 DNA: TGTGCCAGCATGCGGACAGGAATCTACTATGGCTACACCTTC
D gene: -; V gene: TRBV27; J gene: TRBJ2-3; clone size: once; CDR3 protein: CASSRRILKPSTDTQYF; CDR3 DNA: TGTGCCAGCAGCCGCCGAATACTCAAACCTAGCACAGATACGCAGTATTTT
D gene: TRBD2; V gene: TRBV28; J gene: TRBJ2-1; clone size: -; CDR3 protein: CASSLGRDEQFF; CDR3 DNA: TGTGCCAGCAGCCTAGGGAGGGATGAGCAGTTCTTC
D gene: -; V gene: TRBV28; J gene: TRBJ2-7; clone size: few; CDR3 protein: CASSSPGPVYEQYF; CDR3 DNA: TGTGCCAGCAGTTCCCCGGGACCCGTATACGAGCAGTACTTC
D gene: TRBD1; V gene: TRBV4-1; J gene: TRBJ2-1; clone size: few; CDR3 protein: CASSQDQDRAYNEQFF; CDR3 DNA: TGCGCCAGCAGCCAAGACCAGGACAGGGCCTACAATGAGCAGTTCTTC
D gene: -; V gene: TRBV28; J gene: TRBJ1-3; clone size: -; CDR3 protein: CASSFPRSTGSGNTIYF; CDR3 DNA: TGTGCCAGCAGTTTCCCGAGATCGACGGGGTCTGGAAACACCATATATTTT
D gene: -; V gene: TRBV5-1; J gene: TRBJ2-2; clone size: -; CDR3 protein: CASSLGTEGTGELFF; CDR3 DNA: TGCGCCAGCAGCTTGGGTACAGAGGGGACCGGGGAGCTGTTTTTT
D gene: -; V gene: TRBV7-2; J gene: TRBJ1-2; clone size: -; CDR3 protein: CASRGGTLDGYTF; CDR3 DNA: TGTGCCAGCAGGGGAGGGACACTCGATGGCTACACCTTC
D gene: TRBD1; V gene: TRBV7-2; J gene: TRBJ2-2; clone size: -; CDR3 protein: CASSSGQVGTGELFF; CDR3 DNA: TGTGCCAGCAGCTCAGGACAGGTCGGAACCGGGGAGCTGTTTTTT
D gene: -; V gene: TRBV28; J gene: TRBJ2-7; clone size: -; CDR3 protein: CASLPHFISYEQYF; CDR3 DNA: TGTGCCAGCCTCCCCCACTTTATCTCCTACGAGCAGTACTTC
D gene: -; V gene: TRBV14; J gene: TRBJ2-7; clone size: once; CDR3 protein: CASSQGMVATYEQYF; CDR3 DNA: TGTGCCAGCAGCCAAGGTATGGTAGCGACCTACGAGCAGTACTTC
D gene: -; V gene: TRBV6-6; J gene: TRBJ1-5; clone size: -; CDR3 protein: CASSNYRVYSNQPQHF; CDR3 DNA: TGTGCCAGCAGTAATTACAGGGTTTATAGCAATCAGCCCCAGCATTTT
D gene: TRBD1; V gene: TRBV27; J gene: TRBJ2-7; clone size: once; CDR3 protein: CASSSPLWTGAYEQYF; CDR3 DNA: TGTGCCAGCAGTTCCCCCCTTTGGACAGGGGCCTACGAGCAGTACTTC
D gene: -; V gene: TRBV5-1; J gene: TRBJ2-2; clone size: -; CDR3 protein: CASMPGANTGELFF; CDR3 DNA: TGCGCCAGCATGCCGGGAGCGAACACCGGGGAGCTGTTTTTT
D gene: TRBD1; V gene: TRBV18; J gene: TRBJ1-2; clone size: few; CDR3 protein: CASSQGAGGRDGYTF; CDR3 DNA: TGTGCCAGCTCACAAGGAGCAGGGGGACGCGATGGCTACACCTTC
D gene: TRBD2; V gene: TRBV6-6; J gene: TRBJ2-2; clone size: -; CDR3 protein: CASSYPAGVETGELFF; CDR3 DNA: TGTGCCAGCAGTTACCCGGCGGGAGTAGAGACCGGGGAGCTGTTTTTT
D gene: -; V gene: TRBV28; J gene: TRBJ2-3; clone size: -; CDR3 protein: CASTSGTGYADTQYF; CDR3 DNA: TGTGCCAGCACTTCCGGGACTGGCTATGCGGATACGCAGTATTTT
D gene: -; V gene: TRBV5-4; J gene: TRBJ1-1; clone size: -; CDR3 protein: CASNKRGPGNTEAFF; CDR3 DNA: TGTGCCAGCAACAAACGGGGGCCAGGGAACACTGAAGCTTTCTTT
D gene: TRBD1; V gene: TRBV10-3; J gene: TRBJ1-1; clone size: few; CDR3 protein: CAISGAYGTGENTEAFF; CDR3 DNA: TGTGCCATCAGTGGGGCTTACGGGACAGGGGAAAACACTGAAGCTTTCTTT
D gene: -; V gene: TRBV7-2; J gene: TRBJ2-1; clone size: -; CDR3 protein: CASSSYRTAYNEQFF; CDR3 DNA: TGTGCCAGCAGCTCCTACCGGACGGCCTACAATGAGCAGTTCTTC
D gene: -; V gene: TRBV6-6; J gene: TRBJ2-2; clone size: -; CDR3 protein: CASSYDGKNTGELFF; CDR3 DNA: TGTGCCAGCAGTTACGACGGGAAGAACACCGGGGAGCTGTTTTTT
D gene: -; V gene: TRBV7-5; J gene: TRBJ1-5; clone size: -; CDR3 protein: CVRSLRCQPQHF; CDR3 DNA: TGTGTCAGAAGCTTACGCTGTCAGCCCCAGCATTTT
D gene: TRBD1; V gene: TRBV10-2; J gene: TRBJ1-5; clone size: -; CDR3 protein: CASSDGQGENQPQHF; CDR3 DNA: TGCGCCAGCAGTGATGGACAGGGAGAAAATCAGCCCCAGCATTTT
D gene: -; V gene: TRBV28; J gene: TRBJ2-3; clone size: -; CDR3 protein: CASLRTDTQYF; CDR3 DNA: TGTGCCAGCTTGCGCACAGATACGCAGTATTTT
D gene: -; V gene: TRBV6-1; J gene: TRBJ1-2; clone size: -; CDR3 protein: CASSGTATRFYGYTF; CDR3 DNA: TGTGCCAGCAGCGGTACAGCTACCCGCTTCTATGGCTACACCTTC
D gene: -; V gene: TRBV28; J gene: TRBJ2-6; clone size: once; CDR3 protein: CASSRTAGANVLTF; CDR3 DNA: TGTGCCAGCAGTCGGACAGCTGGGGCCAACGTCCTGACTTTC
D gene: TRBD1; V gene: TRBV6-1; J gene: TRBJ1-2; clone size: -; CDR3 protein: CASINRGRKSGYTF; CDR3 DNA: TGTGCCAGCATCAACAGGGGGCGTAAATCGGGCTACACCTTC
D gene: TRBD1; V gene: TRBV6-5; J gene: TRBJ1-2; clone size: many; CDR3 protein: CASSRQGKSGYTF; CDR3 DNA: TGTGCCAGCAGCAGACAGGGGAAGAGTGGCTACACCTTC
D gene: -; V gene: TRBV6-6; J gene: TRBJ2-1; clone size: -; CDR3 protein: CASSLDDVRNGNEQFF; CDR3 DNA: TGTGCCAGCAGTTTAGACGATGTTAGGAACGGTAATGAGCAGTTCTTC
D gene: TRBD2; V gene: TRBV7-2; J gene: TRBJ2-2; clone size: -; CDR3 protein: CASSLSSAGRAGELFF; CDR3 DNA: TGTGCCAGCAGCTTATCCTCGGCAGGGAGGGCCGGGGAGCTGTTTTTT
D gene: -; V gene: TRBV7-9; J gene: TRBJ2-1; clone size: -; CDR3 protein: CASSLEQGTIYNEQFF; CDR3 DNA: TGTGCCAGCAGCTTAGAACAGGGGACTATTTACAATGAGCAGTTCTTC
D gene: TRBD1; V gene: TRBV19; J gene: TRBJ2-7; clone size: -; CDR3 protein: CASSLAGTGDEQYF; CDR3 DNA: TGTGCCAGTAGTCTAGCAGGGACAGGGGACGAGCAGTACTTC
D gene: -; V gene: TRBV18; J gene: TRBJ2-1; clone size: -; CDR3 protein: CASSPVNTQKMEQFF; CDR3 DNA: TGTGCCAGCTCACCCGTTAATACCCAGAAGATGGAGCAGTTCTTC
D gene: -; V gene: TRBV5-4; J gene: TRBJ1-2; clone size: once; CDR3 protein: CASSRESYGYTF; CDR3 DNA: TGTGCCAGCAGCCGAGAATCCTATGGCTACACCTTC
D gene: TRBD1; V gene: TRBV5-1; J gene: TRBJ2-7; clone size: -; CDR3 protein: CASSLGDRDLGEQYF; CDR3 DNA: TGCGCCAGCAGCTTGGGTGACAGGGACCTGGGCGAGCAGTACTTC